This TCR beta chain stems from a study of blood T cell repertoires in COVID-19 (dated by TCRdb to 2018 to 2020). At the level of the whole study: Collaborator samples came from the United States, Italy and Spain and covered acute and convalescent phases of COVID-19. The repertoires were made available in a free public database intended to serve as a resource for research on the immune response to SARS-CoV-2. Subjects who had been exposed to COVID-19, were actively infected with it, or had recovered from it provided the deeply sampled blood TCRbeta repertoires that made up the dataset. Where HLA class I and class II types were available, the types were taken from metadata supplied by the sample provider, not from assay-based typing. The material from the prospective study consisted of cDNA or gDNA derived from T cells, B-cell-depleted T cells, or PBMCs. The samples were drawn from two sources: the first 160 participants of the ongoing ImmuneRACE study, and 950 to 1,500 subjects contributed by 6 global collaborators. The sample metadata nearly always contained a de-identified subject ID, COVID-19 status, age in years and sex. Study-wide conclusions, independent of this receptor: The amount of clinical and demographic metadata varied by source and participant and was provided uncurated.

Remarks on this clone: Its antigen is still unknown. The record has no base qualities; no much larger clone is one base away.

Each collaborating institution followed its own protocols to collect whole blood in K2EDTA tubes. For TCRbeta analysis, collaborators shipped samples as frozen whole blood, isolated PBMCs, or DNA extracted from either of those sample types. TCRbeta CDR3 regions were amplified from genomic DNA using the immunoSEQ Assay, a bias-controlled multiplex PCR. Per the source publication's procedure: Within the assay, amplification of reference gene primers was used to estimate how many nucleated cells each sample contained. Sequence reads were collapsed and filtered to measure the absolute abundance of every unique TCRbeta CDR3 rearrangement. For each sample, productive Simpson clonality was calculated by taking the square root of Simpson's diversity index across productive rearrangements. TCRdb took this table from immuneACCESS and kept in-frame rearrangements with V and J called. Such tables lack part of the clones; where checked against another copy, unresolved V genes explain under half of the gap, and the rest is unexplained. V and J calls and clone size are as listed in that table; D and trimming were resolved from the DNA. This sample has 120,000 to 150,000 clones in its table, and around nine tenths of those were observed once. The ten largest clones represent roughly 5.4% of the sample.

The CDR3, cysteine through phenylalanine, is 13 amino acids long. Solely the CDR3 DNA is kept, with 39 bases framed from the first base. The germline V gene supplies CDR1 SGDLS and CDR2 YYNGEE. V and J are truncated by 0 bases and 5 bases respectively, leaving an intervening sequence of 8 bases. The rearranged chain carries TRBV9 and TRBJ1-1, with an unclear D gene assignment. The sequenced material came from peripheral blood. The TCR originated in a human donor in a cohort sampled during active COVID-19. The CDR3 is CASSVVTGTEAFF. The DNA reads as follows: TGTGCCAGCAGCGTAGTGACCGGGACTGAAGCTTTCTTT.